These T cell receptor beta chains were read from a single sample in a study of T cells in Graves' hyperthyroidism and ophthalmopathy. TCRdb re-analysed the multiplex PCR reads in MiXCR, keeping a single row per CDR3 protein. The table has roughly 380,000 distinct CDR3 sequences, approximately 13% seen once. Sequenced material: blood. The origin of the receptors is a woman in her late teens or twenties with Graves' hyperthyroidism. The CDR3 runs from the conserved cysteine through the conserved F or W. The D gene is left open where the match is weak. Expanded clones get a size class; other rows say once, few or many, or leave the size out.

>TRBD1|TRBJ2-5|many|TRBV3-1
TGTGCCAGCAGCCCAGATACAGGGGTGGAGACCCAGTACTTC
CASSPDTGVETQYF
>TRBD1|TRBJ1-5|many|TRBV2
TGTGCCAGCAGTGAGACGAGGAGGGACAGTAATCAGCCCCAGCATTTT
CASSETRRDSNQPQHF
>TRBD1|TRBJ2-1|NA|TRBV28
TGTGCCAGCAGTTCGACAGGGTACTACAATGAGCAGTTCTTC
CASSSTGYYNEQFF
>TRBD1|TRBJ2-3|many|TRBV6-1
TGTGCCAGCACCCTCGGGACAGGGGACACAGATACGCAGTATTTT
CASTLGTGDTDTQYF
>NA|TRBJ1-4|NA|TRBV3-1
TGTGCCAGCAGCCCGGAGGATGGAGGGAAACTGTTTTTT
CASSPEDGGKLFF
>TRBD2|TRBJ2-7|many|TRBV28
TGTGCCAGCAGCCCCGGGACTAGCGGGAGAAACGAGCAGTACTTC
CASSPGTSGRNEQYF
>NA|TRBJ2-7|NA|TRBV9
TGTGCCAGCAGCGTAGGTTTGGCGAGAGACGAGCAGTACTTC
CASSVGLARDEQYF
>NA|TRBJ2-1|many|TRBV6-1
TGTGCCAGCAGTTGGCGGAGGTCCAATGAGCAGTTCTTC
CASSWRRSNEQFF
>TRBD1|TRBJ1-1|many|TRBV18
TGTGCCAGCTCACCAGTTTCACAGGGGAAGAACACTGAAGCTTTCTTT
CASSPVSQGKNTEAFF
>NA|TRBJ1-1|NA|TRBV11-2
TGTGCCAGCAGACAACTGAGGGGATGGGGCACTGAAGCTTTCTTT
CASRQLRGWGTEAFF